The following is a T cell receptor beta chain sequence with its context. Antigen unknown. The data were taken from a study of cytomegalovirus exposure and HLA in healthy donors. This CDR3 comprises 14 residues. V was cut by 2 bases and J by 6 bases, with 13 bases left in between. CDR1 and CDR2 (germline): SGDLS, YYNGEE. The PCR had 60 Vbeta and 13 Jbeta primers. Clones were read by immunoSEQ multiplex PCR, and TCRdb kept only the in-frame ones, dropping some. The sample records 150,000 or so clones, approximately 74% being singletons. Findings and caveats of the study: Presence/absence analyses rested on an assumption that sequencing depth was roughly uniform across donors. Among the sequence variants, a highly shared cluster was likely an artifact of sequencing.

This chain links TRBV9 with TRBJ2-3, with D possibly TRBD2 on 7 matching bases. The sample comprised PBMCs. The receptor's source is a man aged 18 to 30 in good health and CMV-seronegative. CDR3 loop: CASSVRGASDTQYF. The CDR3 DNA is TGTGCCAGCAGCGTCCGGGGGGCCAGCGATACGCAGTATTTT.